Following are 30 T cell receptor beta chains from one sample sequenced in a study of cytomegalovirus exposure and HLA in healthy donors. Use of 60 Vbeta and 13 Jbeta primers characterized the PCR. This table comes from immunoSEQ multiplex PCR, and its TCRdb copy is limited to in-frame clones, with some not included. This table holds some 75,000 clones. The material sequenced was PBMCs. The receptors shown here come from a female donor in good health and CMV-seropositive.

Written as DNA, the CDR3 is TGCGCCAGCAGCCAAGGGAGCGGACCTGCCTACGAGCAGTACTTC. Translated: CASSQGSGPAYEQYF. The chain has TRBV4-3 and TRBJ2-5; TRBD2 might be the D (5 bases). The DNA matches TRBJ2-7 better at its end, which makes the J call doubtful. There are 15 residues in the CDR3. The germline CDR1 and CDR2 sequences are LGHNA and YSLEER.

The rearrangement links TRBV2 to TRBJ2-5, with D hard to call. Germline V gene lookup returns CDR1 SNHLY and CDR2 FYNNEI. The CDR3 runs 16 residues. Trimming took 2 bases from V and 4 from J, leaving 17 bases between them. CDR3 nucleotide sequence: TGTGCCAGCAGTGAATTGACTCTAGGTCTAGGAGAGACCCAGTACTTC. It codes for CASSELTLGLGETQYF. The whole variable domain, remainder taken from reference TRBV2 and TRBJ2-5, is EPEVTQTPSHQVTQMGQEVILRCVPISNHLYFYWYRQILGQKVEFLVSFYNNEISEKSEIFDDQFSVERPDGSNFTLKIRSTKLEDSAMYFCASSELTLGLGETQYFGPGTRLLVL.

V and J are TRBV6-5 and TRBJ2-3; TRBD2 matches at 8 bases. This CDR3 comprises 16 residues. CDR1 and CDR2 from the germline V gene are MNHEY and SVGAGI. Germline trimming cut 2 bases from V and 1 base from J; bases unmatched to any gene: 5. The CDR3 is CASSYLWRGGTDTQYF. The CDR3 coding sequence is TGTGCCAGCAGTTACCTTTGGCGGGGGGGCACAGATACGCAGTATTTT.

The chain combines TRBV14 with TRBJ2-7; the D gene is possibly TRBD2 (5 bases). The CDR3 loop spans 12 amino acids. The germline gives CDR1 SGHDN, CDR2 FVKESK. The germline V and J ends were trimmed by 3 bases and 9 bases, with 12 bases remaining between them. The chain's CDR3 is CASSQVGAGQYF. As DNA, the CDR3 is TGTGCCAGCAGCCAGGTGGGCGCGGGGCAGTACTTC.

The chain joins TRBV6-5 to TRBJ2-7; 7 nucleotides match TRBD2. V was clipped by 7 bases and J by 4 bases; unmatched bases: 7. The CDR3 is 13 residues long. CDR1 MNHEY and CDR2 SVGAGI come from the germline V gene. The CDR3 DNA follows: TGTGCCAGCAAACGGGGGGTTTATTACGAGCAGTACTTC. This encodes CASKRGVYYEQYF.

This rearrangement joins TRBV7-2 to TRBJ2-7; D unclear. This CDR3 spans 11 amino acids. The V gene's germline CDR1 is SGHTA and CDR2 FQGNSA. Trimming took off 3 bases at V and 7 bases at J, with 7 bases between the two ends. The CDR3 DNA reads TGTGCCAGCAGCTTCGAGTATGAGCAGTACTTC. Translated, it gives CASSFEYEQYF. Filled out from reference TRBV7-2 and TRBJ2-7, the complete variable domain reads GAGVSQSPSNKVTEKGKDVELRCDPISGHTALYWYRQSLGQGLEFLIYFQGNSAPDKSGLPSDRFSAERTGGSVSTLTIQRTQQEDSAVYLCASSFEYEQYFGPGTRLTVT.

V is TRBV28 and J is TRBJ1-2; weak D call: TRBD1 (6 bases). Germline values: CDR1 MDHEN, CDR2 SYDVKM. Between the trimmed V and J ends, which lost 7 bases and 7 bases, there was a span of 16 bases. This CDR3 has 13 amino acids. The CDR3 sequence is CASIPGGAGGYTF. The CDR3 DNA reads TGTGCCAGCATCCCGGGGGGGGCGGGTGGCTACACCTTC.

For the CDR3, the DNA is TGTGCCAGCAGTTTAAAGCCCCTCTTCTATGGCTACACCTTC. Protein: CASSLKPLFYGYTF. V usage is TRBV27 and J usage is TRBJ1-2; no definite D call. The CDR3 totals 14 residues. V was pared by 2 bases and J by 4 bases, with 11 bases between. Germline CDR1 reads MNHEY; CDR2 reads SMNVEV (reference sequence).

The chain recombines TRBV14 with TRBJ2-7; the D is unclear. Germline V gene lookup returns CDR1 SGHDN and CDR2 FVKESK. V shed 0 bases and J shed 6 bases, with 9 bases lying between them. The CDR3 extends over 13 amino acids. The CDR3 DNA reads as TGTGCCAGCAGCCAAGAATGGTGGGCCGAGCAGTACTTC. Its translation: CASSQEWWAEQYF.

The CDR3 sequence: CASSPGGAGVQETQYF. CDR3 coding DNA: TGTGCCAGCAGCCCCGGGGGAGCGGGCGTCCAAGAGACCCAGTACTTC. The rearrangement joins TRBV4-2 to TRBJ2-5, with TRBD2 as a possible D gene (6 bases). Per germline, CDR1 LGHNA and CDR2 YNFKEQ. There are 16 residues in the CDR3. V lost 4 bases and J lost 1, with 16 bases in between.

The rearrangement joins TRBV7-2 to TRBJ1-1; a possible D gene is TRBD1 (6 bases). The CDR3 extends over 13 amino acids. V was shortened by 6 bases and J by 0 bases, with 8 bases between the two germline ends. Germline V gene sequence: CDR1 SGHTA, CDR2 FQGNSA. The CDR3 spells CASRRTVNTEAFF. The CDR3 DNA reads TGTGCCAGCAGGAGGACAGTGAACACTGAAGCTTTCTTT.

This chain connects TRBV29-1 to TRBJ2-1; no clear D. Germline V CDR1 and CDR2: SQVTM, ANQGSEA. The V end was cut by 1 base, the J end by 7 bases, with 11 bases between. The CDR3 loop spans 13 amino acids. The CDR3 here is CSVEGAVRNEQFF. The CDR3 DNA is TGCAGCGTTGAAGGGGCCGTCAGGAATGAGCAGTTCTTC.

In DNA, the CDR3 is TGTGCCTGGAGGCTTACTGGGGGGTTCACAGATACGCAGTATTTT. This sequence encodes CAWRLTGGFTDTQYF. The V and J genes are TRBV30 and TRBJ2-3; D perhaps matches TRBD2 (6 bases). V dropped 3 bases and J dropped 2 bases, with 15 bases sitting between them. Germline CDR1 is GTSNPN and CDR2 is SVGIG (reference sequence). The CDR3 consists of 15 residues.

The chain joins TRBV14 to TRBJ1-2; D is ambiguous. This CDR3 region has 13 residues. The ends were cut back, 3 bases at V and 2 bases at J, with 7 bases in the middle. Germline V lookup: CDR1 SGHDN, CDR2 FVKESK. The CDR3 DNA reads as TGTGCCAGCAGCCACCTCGAGAACTATGGCTACACCTTC. Protein: CASSHLENYGYTF.

V and J are TRBV7-9 and TRBJ2-7, with 7 bases that match TRBD1. There are 14 residues in the CDR3. Looked up from germline, CDR1 is SEHNR and CDR2 is FQNEAQ (reference sequence). V lost 5 bases and J lost 5; bases outside the gene matches: 9. CDR3 protein: CASSLDRVTHEQYF. The CDR3 region has the DNA TGTGCCAGCAGCCTAGACAGGGTAACCCACGAGCAGTACTTC.

The chain employs TRBV7-6 and TRBJ1-1, with 7 bases fitting TRBD1. The germline CDR1 and CDR2 sequences are SGHVS and FNYEAQ. CDR3 length: 13 residues. J was trimmed by 8 bases and V by 1 base; bases with no gene match: 4. CDR3 DNA: TGTGCCAGCAGCTTAGGGCAGGGGGGCGAAGCTTTCTTT. Amino acids: CASSLGQGGEAFF.

The chain links TRBV7-8 to TRBJ2-5; tentative D call: TRBD1 (6 bases). CDR3 length equals 12 residues. Deletions cut 3 bases from V and 7 bases from J, with 9 bases between. Germline CDR1 is SGHVS and CDR2 is FQNEAQ. CDR3: CASSFTGTTQYF. The CDR3 region has the DNA TGTGCCAGCAGCTTTACAGGGACGACCCAGTACTTC.

The rearrangement uses TRBV4-3 and TRBJ2-3; 10 bases line up with TRBD1. Germline loops: CDR1 LGHNA, CDR2 YSLEER. This CDR3 region has 17 residues. J lost 4 bases, V lost 8 bases, and 15 bases had no gene match. CDR3 coding DNA: TGCGCCAGCGGACAGGGGGGAATGGGGACCGCATCAGATACGCAGTATTTT. Translation: CASGQGGMGTASDTQYF.

The chain employs TRBV4-2 and TRBJ2-7, with TRBD2 matching over 8 bases. With V trimmed by 0 bases and J by 3 bases, 7 bases remained unmatched. Per the germline V gene, CDR1 is LGHNA and CDR2 is YNFKEQ. The CDR3 has 16 residues. The CDR3 protein is CASSQDGAGGYYEQYF. The CDR3 nucleotides read TGTGCCAGCAGCCAAGATGGGGCGGGAGGATACTACGAGCAGTACTTC.

The J gene is TRBJ2-5, the V gene TRBV5-1, with TRBD1 identical over 9 bases. V was clipped by 0 bases and J by 5 bases; unmatched bases: 2. CDR1 and CDR2 (germline): SGHRS, YFSETQ. This CDR3 has 14 residues. For the CDR3, the DNA is TGCGCCAGCAGCTTGGCCGGACAGGGGGAGACCCAGTACTTC. As protein: CASSLAGQGETQYF.

CDR3 sequence: CASSSPLLLTDTQYF. DNA of the CDR3: TGTGCCAGCAGTTCCCCTTTGCTACTTACAGATACGCAGTATTTT. The chain is built from TRBV28 and TRBJ2-3; D gene unclear. Trimming removed 4 bases at V and 3 bases at J, with 14 bases between. This CDR3 comprises 15 residues. In germline, CDR1 is MDHEN, CDR2 SYDVKM.

The rearrangement joins TRBV18 to TRBJ1-6; D unclear. Germline-derived CDR1 and CDR2 are KGHSH and LQKENI. Trimming left V 5 bases short and J 0 bases short, with 5 bases between. This CDR3 spans 14 amino acids. Written as DNA, the CDR3 is TGTGCCAGCTCAACAGACTCCTATAATTCACCCCTCCACTTT. Residues: CASSTDSYNSPLHF.

The chain couples TRBV18 to TRBJ2-2; D gene unclear. V lost 2 bases to trimming and J lost 7 bases, with 11 bases between them. The CDR3 is 14 amino acids. The germline gives CDR1 KGHSH, CDR2 LQKENI. DNA for the CDR3: TGTGCCAGCTCACCAATAGGAGAGAGCGGGGAGCTGTTTTTT. It translates to CASSPIGESGELFF.

J is TRBJ1-4 and V is TRBV11-2; D unclear. Trimming cost V 0 bases and J 4 bases, with 9 bases left between them. The CDR3 runs to 15 residues. The V gene's germline CDR1 is SGHAT and CDR2 FQNNGV. The CDR3 region is CASSLEPGLNEKLFF. The CDR3 DNA reads TGTGCCAGCAGCTTAGAGCCAGGCCTTAATGAAAAACTGTTTTTT.

This chain connects TRBV6-5 to TRBJ1-5; a possible D gene is TRBD1 (6 bases). Per the germline V gene, CDR1 is MNHEY and CDR2 is SVGAGI. V dropped 3 bases and J dropped 4 bases, with 7 bases sitting between them. There are 13 residues in the CDR3. The CDR3 protein is CASSYQGNQPQHF. In nucleotides, the CDR3 is TGTGCCAGCAGTTATCAGGGGAATCAGCCCCAGCATTTT.

The chain couples TRBV28 to TRBJ1-1; possible D gene TRBD1, 5 bases. Germline V gene sequence: CDR1 MDHEN, CDR2 SYDVKM. The CDR3 length is 11 residues. Trimming left V 4 bases short and J 10 bases short, with 10 bases between. CDR3 sequence: CASSSRGGAFF. The CDR3 DNA reads as TGTGCCAGCAGTTCCCGCGGGGGAGCTTTCTTT.

The CDR3 loop reads CASSNPGQGKETQYF. The CDR3 DNA reads TGTGCCAGCTCAAATCCGGGACAGGGGAAAGAGACCCAGTACTTC. The chain recombines TRBV18 with TRBJ2-5, with 10 nucleotides matching TRBD1. Looked up from germline, CDR1 is KGHSH and CDR2 is LQKENI. Trimming took 5 bases from V and 3 from J; bases not matched to a gene: 6. The length of the CDR3 is 15 residues.

The chain combines TRBV14 with TRBJ1-1, with D possibly matching TRBD1 (5 bases). Per germline, CDR1 SGHDN and CDR2 FVKESK. Trimming stripped 2 bases from V and 10 bases from J, with 14 bases between. The CDR3 is made up of 13 amino acids. CDR3 in amino acids: CASSQHGGGRAFF. The DNA for the CDR3 is TGTGCCAGCAGCCAACACGGCGGGGGTCGAGCTTTCTTT.

CDR3 protein: CASSPRRGTGYEQYF. CDR3 sequence (DNA): TGTGCCAGCAGTCCCAGGAGGGGAACTGGCTACGAGCAGTACTTC. This chain uses TRBV6-5 with TRBJ2-7, with D possibly TRBD2 on 6 matching bases. Germline-derived CDR1 and CDR2 are MNHEY and SVGAGI. V dropped 5 bases and J dropped 3 bases, with 17 bases sitting between them. This CDR3 spans 15 amino acids.

The genes are TRBV7-2 and TRBJ2-7, with 9 positions matching TRBD2. The ends lost 1 base at V and 3 bases at J; junction bases unmatched: 4. The CDR3 has 15 amino acids. The germline gives CDR1 SGHTA, CDR2 FQGNSA. Here the CDR3 DNA reads TGTGCCAGCAGCTTAGAGGGACTAGCAAGCTACGAGCAGTACTTC. The encoded protein is CASSLEGLASYEQYF.